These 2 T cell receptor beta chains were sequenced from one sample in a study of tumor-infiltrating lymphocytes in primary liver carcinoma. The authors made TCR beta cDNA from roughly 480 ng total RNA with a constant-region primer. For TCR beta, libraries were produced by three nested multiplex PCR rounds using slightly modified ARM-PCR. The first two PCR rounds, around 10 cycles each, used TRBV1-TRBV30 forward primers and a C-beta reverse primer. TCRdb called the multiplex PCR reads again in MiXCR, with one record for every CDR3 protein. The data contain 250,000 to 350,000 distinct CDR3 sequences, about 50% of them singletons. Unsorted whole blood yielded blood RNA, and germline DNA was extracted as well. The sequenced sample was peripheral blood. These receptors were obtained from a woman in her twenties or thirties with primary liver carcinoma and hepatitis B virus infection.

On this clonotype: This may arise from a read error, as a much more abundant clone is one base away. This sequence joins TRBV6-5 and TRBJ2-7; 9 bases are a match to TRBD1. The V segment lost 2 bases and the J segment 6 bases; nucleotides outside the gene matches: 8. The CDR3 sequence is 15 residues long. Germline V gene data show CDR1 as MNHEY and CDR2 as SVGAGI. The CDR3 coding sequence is TGTGCCAGCAGTTACACCGGACAGGGGTTAGGCGAGCAGTACTTC. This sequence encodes CASSYTGQGLGEQYF.

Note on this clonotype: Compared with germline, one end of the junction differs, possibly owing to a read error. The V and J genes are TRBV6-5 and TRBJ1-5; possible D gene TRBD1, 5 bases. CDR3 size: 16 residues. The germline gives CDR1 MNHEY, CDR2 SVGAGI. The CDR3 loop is CASSPLEGWGNQSQHF. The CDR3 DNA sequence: TGTGCCAGCAGCCCTCTTGAGGGATGGGGCAATCAGTCCCAGCATTTT.